The rows below give T cell receptor beta chains drawn from one sample of a study of Graves' ophthalmopathy and Graves' hyperthyroidism. TCRdb ran MiXCR on the multiplex PCR reads and lists one entry per CDR3 protein. The data contain roughly 1.1 million distinct CDR3 sequences, 35% to 40% of them singletons. The material sequenced was peripheral blood or thyroid tissue (not recorded which). Every receptor here comes from an adult man with Graves' hyperthyroidism. Each CDR3 is given with its conserved first and last residue. The D gene is left open where the match is weak.

J gene,D gene,V gene,CDR3 protein
TRBJ2-5,NA,TRBV15,CATRKRGNQPQYF
TRBJ2-7,TRBD1,TRBV7-7,CASSSTAGTAYEQYF
TRBJ1-6,NA,TRBV5-4,CASSGDFGSPLHF
TRBJ2-7,TRBD1,TRBV20-1,CSASGTGTGDPYEQYF
TRBJ1-1,NA,TRBV19,CASSIIRANTEAFF
TRBJ2-7,TRBD2,TRBV28,CASSSPSGGSYEQYF
TRBJ1-1,NA,TRBV25-1,CASVAGADTEAFF
TRBJ2-7,NA,TRBV10-3,CATAGASVYEQYF
TRBJ1-1,TRBD1,TRBV12-3/TRBV12-4,CASTNGQGNTEAFF
TRBJ1-2,TRBD1,TRBV4-3,CASSRQGMGYTF
TRBJ2-5,TRBD2,TRBV14,CASSQVRGGRETQYF
TRBJ2-7,NA,TRBV6-2/TRBV6-3,CASSYSQDYEQYF
TRBJ2-5,NA,TRBV5-1,CASSLGSEMTQETQYF
TRBJ1-2,TRBD1,TRBV7-2,CASSKRQGYGNTF
TRBJ2-7,NA,TRBV10-1,CASSERGNEQYF
TRBJ1-2,TRBD1,TRBV7-9,CASSIKQGNYGYTF
TRBJ2-5,NA,TRBV29-1,CSVEDRRGGETQYF
TRBJ1-4,NA,TRBV20-1,CSARRGVRPSDEKLFF
TRBJ2-2,TRBD1,TRBV2,CASSLNRGVNTGELFF
TRBJ1-6,NA,TRBV30,CAWSAHSNSPLHF
TRBJ1-2,TRBD1,TRBV25-1,CASTGGLYGYTF
TRBJ2-5,NA,TRBV20-1,CSASSDSATQETQYF
TRBJ2-3,NA,TRBV10-1,CASSTPPGTQYF
TRBJ1-2,TRBD1,TRBV20-1,CSANRGHKNYGYTF
TRBJ1-1,NA,TRBV10-3,CAIQRTENTEAFF
TRBJ1-1,NA,TRBV12-3/TRBV12-4,CASSTLGGGQNTEAFF
TRBJ1-1,TRBD1,TRBV6-5,CASRDPGTGEPEAFF
TRBJ1-2,NA,TRBV10-2,CASKGDGNYGYTF
TRBJ2-7,NA,TRBV13,CASSYPHTYEQYF